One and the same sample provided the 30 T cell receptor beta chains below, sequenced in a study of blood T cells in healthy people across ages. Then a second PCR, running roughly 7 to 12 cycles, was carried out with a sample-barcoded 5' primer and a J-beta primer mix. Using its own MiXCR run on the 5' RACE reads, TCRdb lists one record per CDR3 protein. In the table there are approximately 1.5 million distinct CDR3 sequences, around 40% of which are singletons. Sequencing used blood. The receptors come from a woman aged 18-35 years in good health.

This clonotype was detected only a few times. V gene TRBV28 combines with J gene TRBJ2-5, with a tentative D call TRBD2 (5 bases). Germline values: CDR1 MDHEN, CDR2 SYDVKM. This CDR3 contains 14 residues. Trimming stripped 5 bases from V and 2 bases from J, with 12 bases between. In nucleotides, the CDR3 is TGTGCCAGCAGTCCCCCGGACTTGCAAGAGACCCAGTACTTC. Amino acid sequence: CASSPPDLQETQYF.

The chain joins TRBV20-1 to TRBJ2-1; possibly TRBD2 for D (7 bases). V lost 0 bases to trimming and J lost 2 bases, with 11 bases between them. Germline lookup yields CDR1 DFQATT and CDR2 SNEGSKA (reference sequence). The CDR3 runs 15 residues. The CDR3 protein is CSARDPGGAYNEQFF. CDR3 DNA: TGCAGTGCTAGAGATCCGGGGGGCGCCTACAATGAGCAGTTCTTC.

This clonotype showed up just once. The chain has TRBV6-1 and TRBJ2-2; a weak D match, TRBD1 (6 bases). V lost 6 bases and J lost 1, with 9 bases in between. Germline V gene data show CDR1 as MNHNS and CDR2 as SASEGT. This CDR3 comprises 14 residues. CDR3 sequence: CASRVTGNTGELFF. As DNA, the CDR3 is TGTGCCAGCAGAGTGACAGGGAACACCGGGGAGCTGTTTTTT.

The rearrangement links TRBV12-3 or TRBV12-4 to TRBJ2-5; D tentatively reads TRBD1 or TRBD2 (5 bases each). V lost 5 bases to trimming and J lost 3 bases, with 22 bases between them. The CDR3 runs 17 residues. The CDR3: CASSPAGTTRPKETQYF. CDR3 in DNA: TGTGCCAGCAGTCCAGCCGGGACCACGAGGCCTAAAGAGACCCAGTACTTC.

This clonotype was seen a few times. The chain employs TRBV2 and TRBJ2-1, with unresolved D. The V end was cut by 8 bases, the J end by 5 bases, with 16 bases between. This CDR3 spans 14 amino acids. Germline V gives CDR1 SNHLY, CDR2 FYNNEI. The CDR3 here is CASAASMYHNEQFF. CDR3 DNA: TGTGCCAGCGCAGCCTCCATGTACCACAATGAGCAGTTCTTC. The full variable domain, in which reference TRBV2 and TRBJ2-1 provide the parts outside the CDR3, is EPEVTQTPSHQVTQMGQEVILRCVPISNHLYFYWYRQILGQKVEFLVSFYNNEISEKSEIFDDQFSVERPDGSNFTLKIRSTKLEDSAMYFCASAASMYHNEQFFGPGTRLTVL.

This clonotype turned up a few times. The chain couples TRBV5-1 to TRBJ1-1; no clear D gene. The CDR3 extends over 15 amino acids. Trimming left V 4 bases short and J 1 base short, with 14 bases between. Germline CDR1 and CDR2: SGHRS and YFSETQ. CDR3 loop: CASSPTSGRNTEAFF. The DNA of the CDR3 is TGCGCCAGCAGCCCCACTTCAGGAAGGAACACTGAAGCTTTCTTT.

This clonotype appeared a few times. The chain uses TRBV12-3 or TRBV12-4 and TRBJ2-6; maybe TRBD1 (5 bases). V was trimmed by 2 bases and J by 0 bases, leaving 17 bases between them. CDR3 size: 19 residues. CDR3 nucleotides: TGTGCCAGCAGTTTACAAAGGGTTAACAGGCACTCTGGGGCCAACGTCCTGACTTTC. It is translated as CASSLQRVNRHSGANVLTF.

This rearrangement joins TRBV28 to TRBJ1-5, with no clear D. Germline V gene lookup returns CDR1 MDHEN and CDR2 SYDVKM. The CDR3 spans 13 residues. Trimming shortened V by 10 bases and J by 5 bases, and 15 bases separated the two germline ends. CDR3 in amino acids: CAIAVRDHQPQHF. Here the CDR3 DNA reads TGTGCCATTGCCGTCCGGGATCATCAGCCCCAGCATTTT.

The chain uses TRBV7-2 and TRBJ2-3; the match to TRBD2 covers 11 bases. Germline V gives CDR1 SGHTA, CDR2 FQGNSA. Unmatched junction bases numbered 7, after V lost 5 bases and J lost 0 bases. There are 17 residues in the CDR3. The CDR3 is CASSKRLAGTSTDTQYF. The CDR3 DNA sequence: TGTGCCAGCAGCAAAAGACTAGCGGGAACGAGCACAGATACGCAGTATTTT.

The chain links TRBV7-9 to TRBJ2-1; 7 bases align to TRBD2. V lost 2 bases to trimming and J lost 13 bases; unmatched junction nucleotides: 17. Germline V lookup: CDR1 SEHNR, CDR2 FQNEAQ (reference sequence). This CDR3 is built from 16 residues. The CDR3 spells CASSLIGGGVQETQFF. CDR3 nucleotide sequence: TGTGCCAGCAGCTTAATCGGCGGGGGAGTACAAGAGACCCAGTTCTTC.

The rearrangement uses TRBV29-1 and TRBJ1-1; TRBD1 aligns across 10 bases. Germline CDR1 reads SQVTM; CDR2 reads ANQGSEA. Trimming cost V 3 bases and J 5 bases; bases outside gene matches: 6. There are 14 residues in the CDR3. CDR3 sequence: CSVERTGGLTEAFF. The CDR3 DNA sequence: TGCAGCGTTGAGCGGACAGGGGGACTTACTGAAGCTTTCTTT.

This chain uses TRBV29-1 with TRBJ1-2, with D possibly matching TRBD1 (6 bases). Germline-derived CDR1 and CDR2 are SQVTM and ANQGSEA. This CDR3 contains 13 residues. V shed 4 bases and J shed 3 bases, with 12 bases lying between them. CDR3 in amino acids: CSVGTGSDYGYTF. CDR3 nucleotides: TGCAGCGTTGGCACAGGGAGTGACTATGGCTACACCTTC. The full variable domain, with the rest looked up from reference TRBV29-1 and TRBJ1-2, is SAVISQKPSRDICQRGTSLTIQCQVDSQVTMMFWYRQQPGQSLTLIATANQGSEATYESGFVIDKFPISRPNLTFSTLTVSNMSPEDSSIYLCSVGTGSDYGYTFGSGTRLTVV.

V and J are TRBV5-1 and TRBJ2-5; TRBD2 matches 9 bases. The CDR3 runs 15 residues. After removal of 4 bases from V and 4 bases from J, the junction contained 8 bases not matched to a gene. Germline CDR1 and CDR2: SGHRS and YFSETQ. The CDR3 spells CASSATGTSPETQYF. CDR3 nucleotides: TGCGCCAGCAGCGCTACCGGGACTAGCCCAGAGACCCAGTACTTC.

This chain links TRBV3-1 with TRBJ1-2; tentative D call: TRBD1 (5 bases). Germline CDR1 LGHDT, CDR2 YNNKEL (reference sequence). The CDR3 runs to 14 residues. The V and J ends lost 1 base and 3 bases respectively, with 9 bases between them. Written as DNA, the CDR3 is TGTGCCAGCAGCCAAGCTGGGGCGGACTATGGCTACACCTTC. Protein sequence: CASSQAGADYGYTF. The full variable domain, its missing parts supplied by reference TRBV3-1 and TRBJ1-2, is DTAVSQTPKYLVTQMGNDKSIKCEQNLGHDTMYWYKQDSKKFLKIMFSYNNKELIINETVPNRFSPKSPDKAHLNLHINSLELGDSAVYFCASSQAGADYGYTFGSGTRLTVV.

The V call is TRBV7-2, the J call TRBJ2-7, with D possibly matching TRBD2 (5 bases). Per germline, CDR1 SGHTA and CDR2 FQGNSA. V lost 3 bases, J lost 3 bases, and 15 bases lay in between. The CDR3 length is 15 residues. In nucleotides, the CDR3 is TGTGCCAGCAGCTTTGTTGTGGACGGGAACTACGAGCAGTACTTC. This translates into CASSFVVDGNYEQYF.

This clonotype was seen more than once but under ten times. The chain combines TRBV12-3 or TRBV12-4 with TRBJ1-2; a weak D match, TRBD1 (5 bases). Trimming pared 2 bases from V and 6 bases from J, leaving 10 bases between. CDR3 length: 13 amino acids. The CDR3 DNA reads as TGTGCCAGCAGTTTAAATTGGGGGAATGGCTACACCTTC. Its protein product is CASSLNWGNGYTF.

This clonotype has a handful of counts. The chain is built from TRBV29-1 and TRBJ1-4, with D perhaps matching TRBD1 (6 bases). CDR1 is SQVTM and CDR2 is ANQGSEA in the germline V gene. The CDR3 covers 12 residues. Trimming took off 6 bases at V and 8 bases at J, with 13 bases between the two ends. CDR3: CSVRRGQEKLFF. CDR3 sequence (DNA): TGCAGCGTCAGGCGGGGGCAGGAAAAACTGTTTTTT.

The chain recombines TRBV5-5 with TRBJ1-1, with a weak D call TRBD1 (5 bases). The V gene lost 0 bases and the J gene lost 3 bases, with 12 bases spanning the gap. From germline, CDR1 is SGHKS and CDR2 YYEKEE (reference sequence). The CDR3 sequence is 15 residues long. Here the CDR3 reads CASSLERAGDTEAFF. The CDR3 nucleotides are TGTGCCAGCAGCTTGGAAAGGGCGGGGGACACTGAAGCTTTCTTT.

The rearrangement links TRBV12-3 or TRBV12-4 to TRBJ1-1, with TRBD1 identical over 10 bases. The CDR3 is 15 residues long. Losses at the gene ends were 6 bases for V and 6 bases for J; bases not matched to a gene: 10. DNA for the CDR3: TGTGCCAGCAGCTTACAGACAGGGGGCCTCTCTGAAGCTTTCTTT. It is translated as CASSLQTGGLSEAFF.

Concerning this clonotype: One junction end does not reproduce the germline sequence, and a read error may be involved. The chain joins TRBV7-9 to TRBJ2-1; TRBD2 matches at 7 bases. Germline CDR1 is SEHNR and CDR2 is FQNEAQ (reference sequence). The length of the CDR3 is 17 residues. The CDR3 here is CASSQAAGGGIYNEQFF. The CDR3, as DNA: TGCGCCAGCAGCCAAGCCGCCGGCGGGGGTATATACAATGAGCAGTTCTTC.

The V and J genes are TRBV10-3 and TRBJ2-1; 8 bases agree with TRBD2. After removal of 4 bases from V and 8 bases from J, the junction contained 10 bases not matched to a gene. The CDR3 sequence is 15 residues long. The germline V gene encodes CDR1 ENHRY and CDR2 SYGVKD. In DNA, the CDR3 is TGTGCCATCAGTGGTACGGAGCGGGGGAACGATGAGCAGTTCTTC. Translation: CAISGTERGNDEQFF.

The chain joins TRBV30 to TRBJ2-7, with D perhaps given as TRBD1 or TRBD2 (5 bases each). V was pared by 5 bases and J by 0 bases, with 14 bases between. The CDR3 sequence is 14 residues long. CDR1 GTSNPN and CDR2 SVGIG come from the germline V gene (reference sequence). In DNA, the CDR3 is TGTGCCTGGGACCGGGACGGAGTCTCCTACGAGCAGTACTTC. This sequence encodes CAWDRDGVSYEQYF.

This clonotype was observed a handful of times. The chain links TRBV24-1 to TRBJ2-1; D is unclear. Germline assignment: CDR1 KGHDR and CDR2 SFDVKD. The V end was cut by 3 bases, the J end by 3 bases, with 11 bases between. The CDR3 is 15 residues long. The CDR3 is CATSDAESLYNEQFF. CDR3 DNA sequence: TGTGCCACCAGTGATGCAGAGTCCCTCTACAATGAGCAGTTCTTC.

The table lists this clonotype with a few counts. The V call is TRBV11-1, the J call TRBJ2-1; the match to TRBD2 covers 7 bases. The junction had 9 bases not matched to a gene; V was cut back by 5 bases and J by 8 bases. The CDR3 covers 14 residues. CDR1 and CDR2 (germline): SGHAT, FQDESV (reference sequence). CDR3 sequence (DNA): TGTGCCAGCAGCGTCCGGGACTATTATGATGAGCAGTTCTTC. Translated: CASSVRDYYDEQFF.

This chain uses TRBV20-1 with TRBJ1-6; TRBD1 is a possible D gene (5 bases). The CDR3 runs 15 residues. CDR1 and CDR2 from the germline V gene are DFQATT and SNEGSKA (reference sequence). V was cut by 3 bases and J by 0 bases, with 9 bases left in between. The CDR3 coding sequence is TGCAGTGCTAGTGGGGGGAGCTCCTATAATTCACCCCTCCACTTT. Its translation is CSASGGSSYNSPLHF.

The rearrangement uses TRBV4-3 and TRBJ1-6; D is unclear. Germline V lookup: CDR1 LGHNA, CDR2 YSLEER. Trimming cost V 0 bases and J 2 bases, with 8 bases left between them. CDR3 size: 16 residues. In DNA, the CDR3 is TGCGCCAGCAGCCAAGATTGGGGTCCCTATAATTCACCCCTCCACTTT. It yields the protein CASSQDWGPYNSPLHF.

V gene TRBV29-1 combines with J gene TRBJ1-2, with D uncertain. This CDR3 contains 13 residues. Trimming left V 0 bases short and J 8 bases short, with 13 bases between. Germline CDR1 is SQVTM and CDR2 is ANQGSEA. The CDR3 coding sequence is TGCAGCGTTGAAGACCCTGACGGATTCGGCTACACCTTC. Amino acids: CSVEDPDGFGYTF.

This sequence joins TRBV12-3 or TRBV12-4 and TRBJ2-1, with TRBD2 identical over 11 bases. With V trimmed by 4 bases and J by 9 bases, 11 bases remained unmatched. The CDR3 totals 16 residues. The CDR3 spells CASSSLAGARGSEQFF. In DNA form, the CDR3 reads TGTGCCAGCAGTTCACTAGCGGGGGCGCGAGGAAGTGAGCAGTTCTTC.

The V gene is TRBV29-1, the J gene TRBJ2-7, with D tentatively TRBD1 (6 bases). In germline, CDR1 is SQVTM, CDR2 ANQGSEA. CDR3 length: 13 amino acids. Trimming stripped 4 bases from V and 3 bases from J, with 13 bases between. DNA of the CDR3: TGCAGCGTTGGGGTGACAGGCTACTACGAGCAGTACTTC. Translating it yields CSVGVTGYYEQYF.

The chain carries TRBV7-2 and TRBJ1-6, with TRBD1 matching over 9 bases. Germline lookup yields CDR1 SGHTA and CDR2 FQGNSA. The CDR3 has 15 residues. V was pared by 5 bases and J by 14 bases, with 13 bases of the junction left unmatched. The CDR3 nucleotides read TGTGCCAGCAGCAAACCCGGGACAGGGCTAGGGGCCCTCCACTTT. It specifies CASSKPGTGLGALHF.